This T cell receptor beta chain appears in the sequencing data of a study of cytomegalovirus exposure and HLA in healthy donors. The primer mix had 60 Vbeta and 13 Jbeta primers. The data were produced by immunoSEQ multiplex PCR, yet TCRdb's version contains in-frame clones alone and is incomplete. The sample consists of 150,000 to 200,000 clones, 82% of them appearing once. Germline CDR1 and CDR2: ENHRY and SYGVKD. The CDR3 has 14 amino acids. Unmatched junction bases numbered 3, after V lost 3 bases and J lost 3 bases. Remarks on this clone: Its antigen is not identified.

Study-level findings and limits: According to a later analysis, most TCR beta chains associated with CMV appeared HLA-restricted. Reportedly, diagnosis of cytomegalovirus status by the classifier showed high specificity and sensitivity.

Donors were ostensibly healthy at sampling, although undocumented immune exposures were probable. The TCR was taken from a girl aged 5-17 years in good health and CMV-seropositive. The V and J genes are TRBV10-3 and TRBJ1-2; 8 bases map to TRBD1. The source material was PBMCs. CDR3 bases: TGTGCCATCAGTGAATCGGGACAGGACTATGGCTACACCTTC. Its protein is CAISESGQDYGYTF.